A single sample gave rise to the 29 T cell receptor beta chains below, sequenced in a study of blood T cell repertoires in COVID-19. The protocol was immunoSEQ multiplex PCR, while the TCRdb copy is restricted to in-frame clones and leaves out a portion. This table holds some 240,000 clones, about 86% found once. Material: peripheral blood. The receptors were sampled from an elderly woman with acute or convalescent COVID-19.

This clone appeared once. J is TRBJ1-5 and V is TRBV19; TRBD1 might be the D (5 bases). Germline assignment: CDR1 LNHDA and CDR2 SQIVND (reference sequence). The CDR3 has 14 amino acids. Trimming took off 5 bases at V and 5 bases at J, with 13 bases between the two ends. The CDR3 DNA follows: TGTGCCAGTAGTTCTACAGGCTCCTATCAGCCCCAGCATTTT. This sequence encodes CASSSTGSYQPQHF.

The J gene is TRBJ2-5, the V gene TRBV1; the D segment call TRBD2 is taken from the table without a DNA check. TRBV1 is a recognized pseudogene. The CDR3 has 13 residues. Here the CDR3 reads CTSSHGGQETQYF. In DNA form, the CDR3 reads TGCACCAGCAGCCACGGGGGGCAAGAGACCCAGTACTTC.

V gene TRBV30 combines with J gene TRBJ1-5; TRBD1 aligns across 7 bases. J gave up 4 bases and V 0 bases, and 6 bases lay outside the gene matches. This CDR3 contains 15 residues. Germline CDR1 is GTSNPN and CDR2 is SVGIG (reference sequence). CDR3 bases: TGTGCCTGGAGTGTTTTGGACAGGCGAAATCAGCCCCAGCATTTT. Amino acids: CAWSVLDRRNQPQHF.

The chain carries TRBV5-6 and TRBJ2-3; TRBD2 is a possible D gene (5 bases). CDR1 SGHDT and CDR2 YYEEEE come from the germline V gene. CDR3 size: 16 residues. Between the trimmed V and J ends, which lost 3 bases and 2 bases, there was a span of 16 bases. CDR3 sequence (DNA): TGTGCCAGCAGCTCGGTGACTACGACTGTCACAGATACGCAGTATTTT. It translates to CASSSVTTTVTDTQYF.

The J gene is TRBJ1-6, the V gene TRBV25-1; tentatively, D is TRBD1 (5 bases). This CDR3 is built from 15 residues. Germline V gene lookup returns CDR1 MGHDK and CDR2 SYGVNS. With 5 bases removed from V and 2 bases from J, the gap between germline ends came to 10 bases. The CDR3 DNA is TGTGCCAGCAGTCTTGGACAAACCTATAATTCACCCCTCCACTTT. Its protein is CASSLGQTYNSPLHF.

The rearrangement joins TRBV2 to TRBJ1-5; 11 positions match TRBD1. With V trimmed by 1 base and J by 0 bases, 8 bases remained unmatched. The CDR3 has 19 amino acids. Germline CDR1 and CDR2: SNHLY and FYNNEI. The CDR3 reads CASSEVRTGGPYSNQPQHF. CDR3 in DNA: TGTGCCAGCAGTGAAGTAAGGACAGGGGGCCCGTATAGCAATCAGCCCCAGCATTTT.

The CDR3 DNA reads as TGCGCCAGCAGCTTGGAAGGACTAGCGGTGGAGACCCAGTACTTC. It translates to CASSLEGLAVETQYF. This rearrangement joins TRBV5-1 to TRBJ2-5; TRBD2 agrees at 10 bases. The CDR3 length is 15 residues. Unmatched junction bases numbered 4, after V lost 0 bases and J lost 5 bases. Looked up from germline, CDR1 is SGHRS and CDR2 is YFSETQ.

This chain's CDR3 is CASSPNNRGNTGELFF. Written as DNA, the CDR3 is TGCGCCAGCAGCCCGAACAACAGGGGAAACACCGGGGAGCTGTTTTTT. The chain employs TRBV5-1 and TRBJ2-2; 7 bases are shared with TRBD1. The CDR3 loop spans 16 amino acids. The V segment lost 4 bases and the J segment 2 bases; nucleotides outside the gene matches: 8. Germline loops: CDR1 SGHRS, CDR2 YFSETQ.

This clone was seen just once. CDR3 residues: CSASSPPGSNGEQFF. The DNA for the CDR3 is TGCAGCGCCTCCTCCCCGCCGGGAAGTAACGGTGAGCAGTTCTTC. The V gene is TRBV29-1, the J gene TRBJ2-1, with D maybe TRBD2 (5 bases). This CDR3 comprises 15 residues. From germline, CDR1 is SQVTM and CDR2 ANQGSEA. Trimming removed 7 bases from V and 9 bases from J, with 25 bases in between.

The chain carries TRBV11-3 and TRBJ2-2; 8 nucleotides align to TRBD1. CDR1 is SGHNT, CDR2 YENEEA, per germline. The ends lost 5 bases at V and 4 bases at J; junction bases unmatched: 9. This CDR3 has 16 residues. The CDR3 region is CASSRGQGSGTGELFF. The DNA for the CDR3 is TGTGCCAGCAGCCGTGGACAGGGATCAGGCACCGGGGAGCTGTTTTTT.

The CDR3 DNA reads as TGTGCCAGCAGGCGGGGCTCCTACGAGCAGTACTTC. Translating gives CASRRGSYEQYF. The chain links TRBV12-3 or TRBV12-4 to TRBJ2-7; a possible D gene is TRBD2 (6 bases). Trimming removed 6 bases at V and 0 bases at J, with 6 bases between. This CDR3 has 12 amino acids.

The chain couples TRBV3-1 (or the pseudogene TRBV3-2) to TRBJ2-3, with TRBD2 as a possible D gene (7 bases). V gave up 4 bases and J gave up 5 bases, with 16 bases separating them. Per germline, CDR1 LGHDT and CDR2 YNNKEL (reference sequence). This CDR3 is 15 amino acids long. CDR3 nucleotide sequence: TGTGCCAGCAGCCTTTGGGGGGGGCAGGGAGATACGCAGTATTTT. It yields the protein CASSLWGGQGDTQYF.

The J gene is TRBJ2-3, the V gene TRBV3-1 (or the pseudogene TRBV3-2); D may be TRBD2 (5 bases). CDR1 and CDR2 (germline): LGHDT, YNNKEL (reference sequence). V was trimmed by 4 bases and J by 1 base, leaving 15 bases between them. The CDR3 sequence is 16 residues long. In DNA, the CDR3 is TGTGCCAGCAGCCCCTGGGCTAGCTCGGGCACAGATACGCAGTATTTT. It translates to CASSPWASSGTDTQYF.

The V call is TRBV12-5, the J call TRBJ1-5, with D hard to call. Germline CDR1 reads LGHNT; CDR2 reads FRNRAP. This CDR3 spans 14 amino acids. V dropped 3 bases and J dropped 1 base, with 7 bases sitting between them. The chain's CDR3 is CASGFSPSNQPQHF. The CDR3 DNA sequence: TGTGCTAGTGGTTTTTCCCCGAGCAATCAGCCCCAGCATTTT.

This clone appeared a few times. The rearrangement joins TRBV11-2 to TRBJ1-4, with D perhaps matching TRBD1 (5 bases). The CDR3 runs to 16 residues. Trimming shortened V by 0 bases and J by 4 bases, and 12 bases separated the two germline ends. Per germline, CDR1 SGHAT and CDR2 FQNNGV. In DNA form, the CDR3 reads TGTGCCAGCAGCTTAGATTCAGGGAGGGGTAATGAAAAACTGTTTTTT. Its protein product is CASSLDSGRGNEKLFF.

The chain combines TRBV13 with TRBJ2-3; the match to TRBD2 covers 7 bases. The CDR3 consists of 20 residues. V gave up 1 base and J gave up 4 bases; unmatched junction bases: 20. Germline assignment: CDR1 PRHDT and CDR2 FYEKMQ (reference sequence). The CDR3: CASSLEGELAAPPEPDTQYF. The CDR3 coding sequence is TGTGCCAGCAGCTTAGAAGGGGAGCTAGCGGCCCCCCCGGAGCCAGATACGCAGTATTTT.

The gene calls are TRBV7-3 and TRBJ2-5; possible D gene TRBD1, 6 bases. Germline loops: CDR1 SGHTA, CDR2 FQGTGA. Between the trimmed V and J ends, which lost 1 base and 5 bases, there was a span of 11 bases. The CDR3 is 14 amino acids. The CDR3: CASSLRGLGETQYF. The CDR3 nucleotides are TGTGCCAGCAGCTTAAGGGGGCTGGGGGAGACCCAGTACTTC.

This clone was observed once. In DNA, the CDR3 is TGCGCCAGCAGCTTGGAAGGGAGACAGGGGGATGGCTACACCTTC. It yields the protein CASSLEGRQGDGYTF. This chain links TRBV5-1 with TRBJ1-2, with 9 positions matching TRBD1. Unmatched junction bases numbered 6, after V lost 0 bases and J lost 6 bases. The CDR3 has 15 residues. CDR1 SGHRS and CDR2 YFSETQ come from the germline V gene.

The chain couples TRBV3-1 (or the pseudogene TRBV3-2) to TRBJ1-1; 7 nucleotides agree with TRBD1. The CDR3 extends over 13 amino acids. Germline loops: CDR1 LGHDT, CDR2 YNNKEL (reference sequence). V shed 4 bases, J shed 5 bases, and the junction held 4 bases outside the gene matches. CDR3 loop: CASSRGGRTEAFF. DNA for the CDR3: TGTGCCAGCAGCCGAGGGGGCAGGACTGAAGCTTTCTTT.

The chain uses TRBV5-1 and TRBJ1-4; D perhaps matches TRBD1 (5 bases). The CDR3 length is 15 residues. V was clipped by 4 bases and J by 0 bases, with 10 bases between them. CDR1 and CDR2 from the germline V gene are SGHRS and YFSETQ. In DNA, the CDR3 is TGCGCCAGCAGCCGGGGGGAACCAACTAATGAAAAACTGTTTTTT. As protein: CASSRGEPTNEKLFF.

The chain uses TRBV19 and TRBJ1-3; possible D gene TRBD1, 6 bases. Germline V gene data show CDR1 as LNHDA and CDR2 as SQIVND (reference sequence). The CDR3 is 16 residues long. The V gene lost 5 bases and the J gene lost 1 base, with 15 bases spanning the gap. The CDR3 region is CASSVLTGSSGNTIYF. The CDR3 region has the DNA TGTGCCAGTAGTGTTCTGACAGGATCTTCTGGAAACACCATATATTTT. The complete variable domain, with remaining parts taken from reference TRBV19 and TRBJ1-3, reads DGGITQSPKYLFRKEGQNVTLSCEQNLNHDAMYWYRQDPGQGLRLIYYSQIVNDFQKGDIAEGYSVSREKKESFPLTVTSAQKNPTAFYLCASSVLTGSSGNTIYFGEGSWLTVV.

The rearrangement joins TRBV19 to TRBJ1-5; 8 bases map to TRBD1. This CDR3 contains 16 residues. Germline V gene sequence: CDR1 LNHDA, CDR2 SQIVND (reference sequence). After removal of 1 base from V and 5 bases from J, the junction contained 7 bases not matched to a gene. The CDR3 sequence is CASSIGNRGIYQPQHF. Here the CDR3 DNA reads TGTGCCAGTAGTATAGGTAACAGGGGGATTTATCAGCCCCAGCATTTT.

CDR3 sequence (DNA): TGTGCCAGCAGCGTGCGCCTGGGAGACACTGAAGCTTTCTTT. Amino acids: CASSVRLGDTEAFF. The gene calls are TRBV9 and TRBJ1-1; no reliable D call. Between the trimmed V and J ends, which lost 2 bases and 3 bases, there was a span of 11 bases. The CDR3 extends over 14 amino acids. Per the germline V gene, CDR1 is SGDLS and CDR2 is YYNGEE.

The rearrangement joins TRBV6-5 to TRBJ1-1; no firm D call. From germline, CDR1 is MNHEY and CDR2 SVGAGI. Deletions cut 7 bases from V and 3 bases from J, with 18 bases between. The CDR3 covers 15 residues. The CDR3 sequence: CASTRGAAGDTEAFF. CDR3 DNA: TGTGCCAGCACCCGAGGAGCAGCCGGGGACACTGAAGCTTTCTTT.

The chain links TRBV28 to TRBJ1-1; a possible D gene is TRBD1 (6 bases). The CDR3 spans 13 residues. Trimming shortened V by 6 bases and J by 4 bases, and 12 bases separated the two germline ends. The germline CDR1 and CDR2 sequences are MDHEN and SYDVKM. CDR3 bases: TGTGCCAGCAGATCGAGGGGGAGCACTGAAGCTTTCTTT. Translation: CASRSRGSTEAFF.

The chain recombines TRBV19 with TRBJ2-1; D is perhaps TRBD2 (5 bases). Trimming shortened V by 3 bases and J by 8 bases, and 11 bases separated the two germline ends. Germline CDR1 LNHDA, CDR2 SQIVND (reference sequence). CDR3 length equals 13 residues. CDR3 region: CASSMRETDEQFF. CDR3 bases: TGTGCCAGTAGTATGAGGGAGACGGATGAGCAGTTCTTC.

V gene TRBV3-1 (or the pseudogene TRBV3-2) combines with J gene TRBJ1-1; D perhaps matches TRBD1 (5 bases). Between the trimmed V and J ends, which lost 4 bases and 3 bases, there was a span of 12 bases. Germline V CDR1 and CDR2: LGHDT, YNNKEL (reference sequence). The CDR3 covers 14 residues. CDR3 nucleotide sequence: TGTGCCAGCAGCCTCAGGGTTGGGTACACTGAAGCTTTCTTT. Translation: CASSLRVGYTEAFF.

The chain employs TRBV5-1 and TRBJ1-5; maybe TRBD1 (5 bases). The CDR3 has 14 amino acids. V was shortened by 3 bases and J by 0 bases, with 7 bases between the two germline ends. The germline gives CDR1 SGHRS, CDR2 YFSETQ. Written as DNA, the CDR3 is TGCGCCAGCAGCTCCGACAGTAGCAATCAGCCCCAGCATTTT. This sequence encodes CASSSDSSNQPQHF.

The genes are TRBV5-1 and TRBJ1-4; 10 positions agree with TRBD1. The CDR3 spans 16 residues. J was trimmed by 0 bases and V by 6 bases; bases with no gene match: 5. Germline CDR1 is SGHRS and CDR2 is YFSETQ. The CDR3 DNA is TGCGCCAGCAAACCGGGACAGGGGACAACTAATGAAAAACTGTTTTTT. Translation gives CASKPGQGTTNEKLFF.